The rows below give T cell receptor beta chains drawn from one sample of a study of T-cell reconstitution after alpha-beta-depleted transplantation in children. TCRdb re-called the PCR reads through MiXCR, storing one row per CDR3 protein. The table shows 490,000 or so distinct CDR3 sequences, with 9.5% to 15% occurring only once. Specimen: PBMCs from the stem cell graft donor, collected from the stem cell graft. These receptors originate from a human donor who donated a stem cell graft to a child with combined immunodeficiency. The CDR3 runs from the conserved cysteine through the conserved F or W. The D gene is left open where the match is weak. For some rows the clone size is stated as once, few or many, or as a class when expanded; others skip it.

d_gene: -
abundance: few
len: 16
j_gene: TRBJ1-4
v_gene: TRBV20-1
CDR3nt: TGCAGTGCTAGAGATCCCAGGAAGGCCCCTAATGAAAAACTGTTTTTT
CDR3aa: CSARDPRKAPNEKLFF

d_gene: -
abundance: few
len: 12
j_gene: TRBJ1-2
v_gene: TRBV29-1
CDR3nt: TGCAGCGTCGGGACCGACAACTATGGCTACACCTTC
CDR3aa: CSVGTDNYGYTF

d_gene: TRBD2
abundance: -
len: 13
j_gene: TRBJ2-4
v_gene: TRBV20-1
CDR3nt: TGCAGTGCTAGCAGGCGGGAGTTCGCCATTCAGTACTTC
CDR3aa: CSASRREFAIQYF

d_gene: -
abundance: -
len: 14
j_gene: TRBJ2-5
v_gene: TRBV15
CDR3nt: TGTGCCACCAGCAGAGTCGGGGGCGGAGAGACCCAGTACTTC
CDR3aa: CATSRVGGGETQYF

d_gene: TRBD2
abundance: many
len: 16
j_gene: TRBJ2-5
v_gene: TRBV10-3
CDR3nt: TGTGCCATCAGAAAGTCTGGACTAGCGGGAGATGAGACCCAGTACTTC
CDR3aa: CAIRKSGLAGDETQYF

d_gene: TRBD1
abundance: few
len: 15
j_gene: TRBJ1-5
v_gene: TRBV6-1
CDR3nt: TGTGCCAGCAGTGAAGTGACAGGGGCTTATCAGCCCCAGCATTTT
CDR3aa: CASSEVTGAYQPQHF

d_gene: -
abundance: few
len: 15
j_gene: TRBJ2-3
v_gene: TRBV20-1
CDR3nt: TGCAGTGTCCCCGCGAACGTGGGAGTTACAGATACGCAGTATTTT
CDR3aa: CSVPANVGVTDTQYF

d_gene: TRBD1
abundance: few
len: 17
j_gene: TRBJ2-6
v_gene: TRBV18
CDR3nt: TGTGCCAGCTCACCGGTCCGACAGGGCAATGGGGCCAACGTCCTGACTTTC
CDR3aa: CASSPVRQGNGANVLTF

d_gene: -
abundance: few
len: 15
j_gene: TRBJ2-2
v_gene: TRBV12-3/TRBV12-4
CDR3nt: TGTGCCAGCAGCCCGGACAAAGGGGTCCCCGGGGAGCTGTTTTTT
CDR3aa: CASSPDKGVPGELFF

d_gene: TRBD2
abundance: few
len: 16
j_gene: TRBJ2-1
v_gene: TRBV27
CDR3nt: TGTGCCAGCACTTTTCTTGGCGGGAGGGCCCGGGGTGAGCAGTTCTTC
CDR3aa: CASTFLGGRARGEQFF

d_gene: -
abundance: -
len: 17
j_gene: TRBJ2-2
v_gene: TRBV7-2
CDR3nt: TGTGCCAGCAGCTTACCGCCGGGGGCCGCGCCCACCGGGGAGCTGTTTTTT
CDR3aa: CASSLPPGAAPTGELFF

d_gene: TRBD1
abundance: -
len: 18
j_gene: TRBJ2-2
v_gene: TRBV15
CDR3nt: TGTGCCACCAGCAGCCCTCACCCGGGACAGGGTATCACCGGGGAGCTGTTTTTT
CDR3aa: CATSSPHPGQGITGELFF

d_gene: -
abundance: few
len: 15
j_gene: TRBJ2-7
v_gene: TRBV12-3/TRBV12-4
CDR3nt: TGTGCCAGCAGTTCCTACAGGGTGAAGAATAGCGAGCAGTACTTC
CDR3aa: CASSSYRVKNSEQYF

d_gene: TRBD2
abundance: -
len: 16
j_gene: TRBJ2-1
v_gene: TRBV4-3
CDR3nt: TGCGCCAGCAGCCAAGATTTACTAGCGGGAGGGAATGAGCAGTTCTTC
CDR3aa: CASSQDLLAGGNEQFF

d_gene: TRBD2
abundance: many
len: 15
j_gene: TRBJ2-7
v_gene: TRBV11-3
CDR3nt: TGTGCCAGCAGCGTATCTAGCGGGAGGACCTACGAGCAGTACTTC
CDR3aa: CASSVSSGRTYEQYF

d_gene: -
abundance: few
len: 13
j_gene: TRBJ2-3
v_gene: TRBV7-9
CDR3nt: TGTGCCAGCAGCTTGGGGGAACCAGATACGCAGTATTTT
CDR3aa: CASSLGEPDTQYF

d_gene: TRBD1
abundance: many
len: 16
j_gene: TRBJ1-1
v_gene: TRBV4-3
CDR3nt: TGCGCCAGCAGCCAAAACCTCGGACAGGTGAACACTGAAGCTTTCTTT
CDR3aa: CASSQNLGQVNTEAFF

d_gene: -
abundance: once
len: 16
j_gene: TRBJ2-7
v_gene: TRBV7-2
CDR3nt: TGTGCCAGCAGCTTAGAAGTCCGGGTCCCTACCTACGAGCAGTACTTC
CDR3aa: CASSLEVRVPTYEQYF

d_gene: -
abundance: few
len: 14
j_gene: TRBJ2-3
v_gene: TRBV20-1
CDR3nt: TGCAGTGCCAGGGTCCTCGCGTCCGCAGATACGCAGTATTTT
CDR3aa: CSARVLASADTQYF

d_gene: TRBD2
abundance: few
len: 16
j_gene: TRBJ2-1
v_gene: TRBV6-1
CDR3nt: TGTGCCAGCAGTACCGGACTAGCGGGGGGCAGCAATGAGCAGTTCTTC
CDR3aa: CASSTGLAGGSNEQFF

d_gene: TRBD2
abundance: -
len: 13
j_gene: TRBJ2-7
v_gene: TRBV20-1
CDR3nt: TGCAGTGTCTGGCGGGGGGCATCCTACGAGCAGTACTTC
CDR3aa: CSVWRGASYEQYF

d_gene: TRBD1
abundance: few
len: 14
j_gene: TRBJ2-1
v_gene: TRBV5-1
CDR3nt: TGCGCCAGCAGTAGGGACAGGGAGGTCGATGAGCAGTTCTTC
CDR3aa: CASSRDREVDEQFF

d_gene: -
abundance: -
len: 14
j_gene: TRBJ1-1
v_gene: TRBV29-1
CDR3nt: TGCAGCGTTGAAGTATCAGGGGCGAGGACTGAAGCTTTCTTT
CDR3aa: CSVEVSGARTEAFF

d_gene: TRBD2
abundance: many
len: 16
j_gene: TRBJ2-1
v_gene: TRBV10-2
CDR3nt: TGCGCCAGCTCCGGACCAGGACTAGCGGGAGTCAATGAGCAGTTCTTC
CDR3aa: CASSGPGLAGVNEQFF

d_gene: -
abundance: few
len: 13
j_gene: TRBJ2-2
v_gene: TRBV4-3
CDR3nt: TGCGCCAGCAGCCAAGATGTCCTGGCGGGGCTGTTTTTT
CDR3aa: CASSQDVLAGLFF

d_gene: -
abundance: many
len: 11
j_gene: TRBJ2-7
v_gene: TRBV6-2/TRBV6-3
CDR3nt: TGTGCCAGCAGTACTGGACGGGAGCAGTACTTC
CDR3aa: CASSTGREQYF

d_gene: TRBD2
abundance: few
len: 17
j_gene: TRBJ2-3
v_gene: TRBV7-2
CDR3nt: TGTGCCAGCAGCTTAGCGACGGTAGCGGGGGGGCCCTATACGCAGTATTTT
CDR3aa: CASSLATVAGGPYTQYF

d_gene: TRBD1
abundance: few
len: 15
j_gene: TRBJ1-4
v_gene: TRBV29-1
CDR3nt: TGCAGCGTTAAAGGACCCGGGACAGGGGATGAAAAACTGTTTTTT
CDR3aa: CSVKGPGTGDEKLFF

d_gene: TRBD1
abundance: -
len: 15
j_gene: TRBJ2-3
v_gene: TRBV14
CDR3nt: TGTGCCAGCAGCGACCTCAGGGGGCGGAGAGATACGCAGTATTTT
CDR3aa: CASSDLRGRRDTQYF

d_gene: -
abundance: many
len: 16
j_gene: TRBJ2-7
v_gene: TRBV7-2
CDR3nt: TGTGCCAGCAGCTTAGTTGGCACTAGCTCCTCCCACGAGCAGTACTTC
CDR3aa: CASSLVGTSSSHEQYF

d_gene: TRBD1
abundance: few
len: 14
j_gene: TRBJ1-1
v_gene: TRBV6-1
CDR3nt: TGTGCCAGCAGAGGCAGGGGGCGGAGGACTGAAGCTTTCTTT
CDR3aa: CASRGRGRRTEAFF

d_gene: TRBD2
abundance: many
len: 16
j_gene: TRBJ2-1
v_gene: TRBV4-3
CDR3nt: TGCGCCAGCAGCCAAGTCCCTAGCGGGGGATACAATGAGCAGTTCTTC
CDR3aa: CASSQVPSGGYNEQFF

d_gene: -
abundance: many
len: 15
j_gene: TRBJ2-1
v_gene: TRBV12-3/TRBV12-4
CDR3nt: TGTGCCAGCAGCCCTCGGGACTGGCTATACAATGAGCAGTTCTTC
CDR3aa: CASSPRDWLYNEQFF

d_gene: -
abundance: -
len: 15
j_gene: TRBJ1-2
v_gene: TRBV21-1
CDR3nt: TGTGCCAGCAGCAAGGAGGGGGCGACTAACTATGGCTACACCTTC
CDR3aa: CASSKEGATNYGYTF

d_gene: -
abundance: few
len: 14
j_gene: TRBJ2-7
v_gene: TRBV5-1
CDR3nt: TGCGCCAGCAGCGACGGGTTAGGGGGCTACGAGCAGTACTTC
CDR3aa: CASSDGLGGYEQYF

d_gene: TRBD1
abundance: -
len: 15
j_gene: TRBJ1-3
v_gene: TRBV6-1
CDR3nt: TGTGCCAGCAGCCCTCGGGACAGAGCTGGAAACACCATATATTTT
CDR3aa: CASSPRDRAGNTIYF

d_gene: TRBD1
abundance: many
len: 13
j_gene: TRBJ2-3
v_gene: TRBV7-6
CDR3nt: TGTGCCAGCAGCTTGACAGGGCCAGATACGCAGTATTTT
CDR3aa: CASSLTGPDTQYF

d_gene: -
abundance: few
len: 17
j_gene: TRBJ2-7
v_gene: TRBV20-1
CDR3nt: TGCAGTGCTAAGGGCGCCGACCGACCGGGTACCCTCTACGAGCAGTACTTC
CDR3aa: CSAKGADRPGTLYEQYF

d_gene: TRBD2
abundance: few
len: 15
j_gene: TRBJ2-3
v_gene: TRBV20-1
CDR3nt: TGCAGCATCCTAGGGACTACCTCTTCCACAGATACGCAGTATTTT
CDR3aa: CSILGTTSSTDTQYF

d_gene: -
abundance: -
len: 13
j_gene: TRBJ1-5
v_gene: TRBV27
CDR3nt: TGTGCCAGCAGTGACTCAAGCAATCAGCCCCAGCATTTT
CDR3aa: CASSDSSNQPQHF

d_gene: TRBD1
abundance: -
len: 15
j_gene: TRBJ2-5
v_gene: TRBV2
CDR3nt: TGTGCCAGCAGTGGACAGGGGGCGATAGGAGAGACCCAGTACTTC
CDR3aa: CASSGQGAIGETQYF

d_gene: -
abundance: few
len: 13
j_gene: TRBJ2-3
v_gene: TRBV5-6
CDR3nt: TGTGCCAGCAGCTTGGGATCAGAAGATACGCAGTATTTT
CDR3aa: CASSLGSEDTQYF

d_gene: -
abundance: -
len: 15
j_gene: TRBJ2-6
v_gene: TRBV5-1
CDR3nt: TGCGCCAGCAGCTTGATACATTCTGGGGCCAACGTCCTGACTTTC
CDR3aa: CASSLIHSGANVLTF

d_gene: -
abundance: few
len: 15
j_gene: TRBJ2-7
v_gene: TRBV5-1
CDR3nt: TGCGCCAGCAGCTTGGTCCCTCTGTCGGACTACGAGCAGTACTTC
CDR3aa: CASSLVPLSDYEQYF